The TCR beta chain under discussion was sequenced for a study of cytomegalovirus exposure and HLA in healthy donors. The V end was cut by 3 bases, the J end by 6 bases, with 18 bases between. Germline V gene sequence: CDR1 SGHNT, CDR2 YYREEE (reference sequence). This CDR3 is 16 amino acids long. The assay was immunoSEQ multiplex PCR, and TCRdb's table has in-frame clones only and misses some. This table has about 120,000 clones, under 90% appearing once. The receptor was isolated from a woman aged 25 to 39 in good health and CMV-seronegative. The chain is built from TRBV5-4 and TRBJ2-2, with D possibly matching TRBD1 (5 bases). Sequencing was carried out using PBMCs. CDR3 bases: TGTGCCAGCAGCTGGGGCTTGTCCCGAGGACCCGGGGAGCTGTTTTTT. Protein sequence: CASSWGLSRGPGELFF.